The following is a T cell receptor (beta chain) sequence with its context. Its antigen is undetermined. CD4+ cells underwent separation, giving CD45RA+ naive and CD45RA-negative memory subsets. The assay was immunoSEQ multiplex PCR, and TCRdb's table has in-frame clones only and misses some. The table has 2,100,000 or so clones, more than 90% seen once; the top ten hold roughly 0.13%. V was cut by 0 bases and J by 3 bases, with 10 bases left in between. The CDR3 extends over 15 amino acids. The germline gives CDR1 SGDLS, CDR2 YYNGEE. This entry is derived from a study of shared clonotypes between healthy human individuals. Background on the study: The plates for each donor numbered three CD4 naive, three CD4 memory, two CD8 naive and one CD8 memory. Whole-study results and caveats: Among donors, sharing of clonotypes was expected to be affected by sequencing depth. Estimated clonotype richness was generally higher in naive than memory subsets.

The TCR comes from a man between 18 and 35 years old in good health. Material for sequencing was naive CD4+ T cells sorted from blood. Subset given: CD45RA+ positively selected. V and J are TRBV9 and TRBJ1-3, with D unclear. The CDR3 loop is CASSVEGTDGNTIYF. The CDR3 DNA sequence: TGTGCCAGCAGCGTAGAAGGCACGGATGGAAACACCATATATTTT.